The 32 T cell receptor beta chains in this list originate from one sample, sequenced in a study of T cell responses to AZD1222 COVID-19 vaccine. The method was immunoSEQ multiplex PCR; TCRdb's version includes in-frame clones alone and lacks a portion of them. In the table there are under 200,000 clones, 88% of which are singletons. Material: peripheral blood, obtained 28 days after the second AZD1222 dose. These receptors came from an adult who received the AZD1222 COVID-19 vaccine.

This clone was recorded once. The chain carries TRBV27 and TRBJ2-2; 7 bases are shared with TRBD1. The ends lost 5 bases at V and 5 bases at J; junction bases unmatched: 11. From germline, CDR1 is MNHEY and CDR2 SMNVEV (reference sequence). This CDR3 contains 16 residues. CDR3 DNA sequence: TGTGCCAGCAGTACTAATCGACAGGGATGGACCGGGGAGCTGTTTTTT. Amino acid sequence: CASSTNRQGWTGELFF.

The chain uses TRBV11-3 and TRBJ2-1; D is uncertain. V shed 0 bases and J shed 7 bases, with 7 bases lying between them. The CDR3 runs to 13 residues. The germline gives CDR1 SGHNT, CDR2 YENEEA. CDR3 region: CASSLDYGNEQFF. The DNA of the CDR3 is TGTGCCAGCAGCTTAGATTACGGAAATGAGCAGTTCTTC.

The chain couples TRBV6-5 to TRBJ2-7; D possibly matches TRBD1 or TRBD2 (5 bases each). The germline V and J ends were trimmed by 3 bases and 7 bases, with 13 bases remaining between them. CDR1 MNHEY and CDR2 SVGAGI come from the germline V gene. The CDR3 is 13 amino acids. The CDR3 sequence: CASSYVGTEEQYF. The CDR3 nucleotides are TGTGCCAGCAGTTATGTTGGGACGGAAGAGCAGTACTTC.

The chain has TRBV30 and TRBJ2-5, with D possibly TRBD2 on 5 matching bases. Germline V lookup: CDR1 GTSNPN, CDR2 SVGIG (reference sequence). V shed 0 bases and J shed 5 bases, with 10 bases lying between them. The CDR3 has 13 residues. CDR3 protein: CAWSVLGGETQYF. CDR3 in DNA: TGTGCCTGGAGTGTACTAGGTGGGGAGACCCAGTACTTC.

This clone appeared a single time. The CDR3 DNA is TGTGCCAGCGCCTCAGGGAATCAGCCCCAGCATTTT. It is translated as CASASGNQPQHF. This sequence joins TRBV28 and TRBJ1-5, with a possible D match to TRBD1 (5 bases). The CDR3 consists of 12 residues. CDR1 MDHEN and CDR2 SYDVKM come from the germline V gene. The germline V and J ends were trimmed by 8 bases and 4 bases, with 9 bases remaining between them. Full variable domain (rest looked up from reference TRBV28 and TRBJ1-5): DVKVTQSSRYLVKRTGEKVFLECVQDMDHENMFWYRQDPGLGLRLIYFSYDVKMKEKGDIPEGYSVSREKKERFSLILESASTNQTSMYLCASASGNQPQHFGDGTRLSIL.

The rearrangement links TRBV6-2 or TRBV6-3 to TRBJ2-1; D may be TRBD1 (5 bases). There are 14 residues in the CDR3. In germline, CDR1 is MNHEY, CDR2 SVGEGT. Trimming took off 2 bases at V and 9 bases at J, with 14 bases between the two ends. The CDR3 sequence: CASSYDSGRGEQFF. CDR3 DNA: TGTGCCAGCAGTTACGACTCTGGAAGGGGTGAGCAGTTCTTC.

Turning to this clone: At the DNA level, this CDR3 is encoded by other sequences in the same sample as well. V is TRBV28 and J is TRBJ1-5; 7 bases are a match to TRBD1. With V trimmed by 3 bases and J by 4 bases, 3 bases remained unmatched. Germline V CDR1 and CDR2: MDHEN, SYDVKM. The length of the CDR3 is 14 residues. The CDR3 DNA follows: TGTGCCAGCAGTTTGGCAGGGGGTAATCAGCCCCAGCATTTT. It is translated as CASSLAGGNQPQHF.

This clone turned up a few times. This sequence joins TRBV4-2 and TRBJ1-4; 9 bases align to TRBD1. With V trimmed by 4 bases and J by 7 bases, 10 bases remained unmatched. Looked up from germline, CDR1 is LGHNA and CDR2 is YNFKEQ. CDR3 length: 16 residues. CDR3 nucleotide sequence: TGTGCCAGCAGCCGAGAACAGGGGGCGCGCGGTGAAAAACTGTTTTTT. Residues: CASSREQGARGEKLFF.

The rearrangement joins TRBV19 to TRBJ2-7, with a tentative D call TRBD1 (5 bases). The length of the CDR3 is 12 residues. The germline V gene encodes CDR1 LNHDA and CDR2 SQIVND (reference sequence). V lost 8 bases and J 5 bases, leaving 13 bases between the germline ends. The CDR3 is CASGPGPHEQYF. As DNA, the CDR3 is TGTGCCAGTGGGCCAGGGCCGCACGAGCAGTACTTC. Looking up the rest from reference TRBV19 and TRBJ2-7 gives the full variable domain: DGGITQSPKYLFRKEGQNVTLSCEQNLNHDAMYWYRQDPGQGLRLIYYSQIVNDFQKGDIAEGYSVSREKKESFPLTVTSAQKNPTAFYLCASGPGPHEQYFGPGTRLTVT.

To note about this clone: The limits of the CDR3 on the DNA are not certain, so only TCRdb's listed CDR3 is given. V gene TRBV9 combines with J gene TRBJ1-3; the D call of TRBD1 is as the table states it, not checked on the DNA. The CDR3 length equals 14 residues, ends included. Germline V gives CDR1 SGDLS, CDR2 YYNGEE. CDR3 protein: CASSVGSGALATYF.

This clone was counted a single time. The chain carries TRBV5-1 and TRBJ1-2, with 7 bases lining up with TRBD1. Germline assignment: CDR1 SGHRS and CDR2 YFSETQ. This CDR3 has 18 residues. Unmatched junction bases numbered 20, after V lost 5 bases and J lost 4 bases. CDR3 coding DNA: TGCGCCAGCAGGAGAAAAGGGGGCCCTGGGACCGTAGGCTATGGCTACACCTTC. The encoded protein is CASRRKGGPGTVGYGYTF.

The V gene is TRBV18, the J gene TRBJ1-6, with a weak D call TRBD1 (5 bases). Germline assignment: CDR1 KGHSH and CDR2 LQKENI. Deletions cut 6 bases from V and 7 bases from J, with 10 bases between. The CDR3 runs 13 residues. This CDR3 is CASSQGMNSPLHF. The CDR3 DNA follows: TGTGCCAGCTCCCAGGGTATGAATTCACCCCTCCACTTT.

The rearrangement joins TRBV6-5 to TRBJ1-5, with 10 bases matching TRBD1. V shed 6 bases and J 11 bases; nucleotides not matched to a gene: 10. The CDR3 runs to 14 residues. Germline V lookup: CDR1 MNHEY, CDR2 SVGAGI. The CDR3, as DNA: TGTGCCAGCAGGGAGACAGGGGGCCCGTTGGCCCAGCATTTT. It is translated as CASRETGGPLAQHF.

V usage is TRBV7-9 and J usage is TRBJ1-1; D is perhaps TRBD1 (5 bases). Trimming stripped 8 bases from V and 7 bases from J, with 20 bases between. Germline CDR1 is SEHNR and CDR2 is FQNEAQ (reference sequence). The CDR3 sequence is 14 residues long. The CDR3 protein is CASPSPDGALEAFF. DNA for the CDR3: TGTGCCAGCCCGAGCCCAGACGGGGCCCTTGAAGCTTTCTTT.

There are a few counts of this clone. The V gene is TRBV7-6, the J gene TRBJ1-3, with TRBD1 matching over 7 bases. The germline CDR1 and CDR2 sequences are SGHVS and FNYEAQ. V shed 6 bases, J shed 2 bases, and the junction held 1 base outside the gene matches. The CDR3 is made up of 13 amino acids. As DNA, the CDR3 is TGTGCCAGCAGGACAGGGACTGGAAACACCATATATTTT. Translating it yields CASRTGTGNTIYF.

The chain combines TRBV28 with TRBJ2-2; no definite D call. There are 15 residues in the CDR3. The germline V and J ends were trimmed by 4 bases and 5 bases, with 14 bases remaining between them. Germline CDR1 is MDHEN and CDR2 is SYDVKM. The CDR3 here is CASSYPRLGTGELFF. CDR3 coding DNA: TGTGCCAGCAGTTATCCCAGGTTGGGTACCGGGGAGCTGTTTTTT.

This clone showed up just once. The genes are TRBV4-2 and TRBJ1-1, with D possibly being TRBD1 (6 bases). The germline gives CDR1 LGHNA, CDR2 YNFKEQ. V was clipped by 7 bases and J by 0 bases, with 15 bases between them. The CDR3 length is 15 residues. The CDR3 is CASTRDTPMNTEAFF. The DNA of the CDR3 is TGTGCCAGCACCCGGGACACTCCGATGAACACTGAAGCTTTCTTT.

The chain employs TRBV27 and TRBJ1-1, with no clear D. V gave up 4 bases and J gave up 5 bases, with 11 bases separating them. The germline CDR1 and CDR2 sequences are MNHEY and SMNVEV (reference sequence). This CDR3 is 13 amino acids long. CDR3: CASSSPRYTEAFF. CDR3 bases: TGTGCCAGCAGTTCACCCCGGTATACTGAAGCTTTCTTT.

This chain links TRBV11-2 with TRBJ2-1, with D possibly TRBD2 on 6 matching bases. The CDR3 contains 15 residues. Germline CDR1 reads SGHAT; CDR2 reads FQNNGV. Trimming shortened V by 1 base and J by 4 bases, and 11 bases separated the two germline ends. The CDR3 sequence: CASSLAGDSYNEQFF. The CDR3 region has the DNA TGTGCCAGCAGCTTAGCCGGGGACTCGTACAATGAGCAGTTCTTC.

This chain joins TRBV27 and TRBJ2-2, with TRBD1 identical over 8 bases. CDR3 length: 16 amino acids. V was clipped by 5 bases and J by 0 bases; unmatched bases: 5. CDR1 and CDR2 (germline): MNHEY, SMNVEV (reference sequence). This chain's CDR3 is CASSPRTGSNTGELFF. In DNA form, the CDR3 reads TGTGCCAGCAGTCCTAGGACAGGGTCGAACACCGGGGAGCTGTTTTTT.

V usage is TRBV5-1 and J usage is TRBJ1-2; possibly TRBD1 for D (6 bases). V was cut by 0 bases and J by 2 bases, with 14 bases left in between. Germline V lookup: CDR1 SGHRS, CDR2 YFSETQ. The CDR3 length is 16 residues. The CDR3 DNA is TGCGCCAGCAGCTTGGCAGAGGGTCAGGGGAACTATGGCTACACCTTC. Encoded protein: CASSLAEGQGNYGYTF.

This chain connects TRBV23-1 to TRBJ2-7; D possibly matches TRBD1 or TRBD2 (5 bases each). TRBV23-1 is known as an ORF, though its function is uncertain. The CDR3 consists of 14 residues. V lost 4 bases to trimming and J lost 3 bases, with 13 bases between them. The CDR3 here is CASSLRGAVYEQYF. CDR3 nucleotides: TGCGCCAGCAGTCTCCGAGGGGCAGTCTACGAGCAGTACTTC.

The chain recombines TRBV29-1 with TRBJ2-7; D is ambiguous. The germline V gene has CDR1 SQVTM and CDR2 ANQGSEA. CDR3 length: 12 amino acids. V lost 3 bases and J 6 bases, leaving 12 bases between the germline ends. As DNA, the CDR3 is TGCAGCGTTGAGGCCCCCACGGGCGAGCAGTACTTC. Translated: CSVEAPTGEQYF.

V and J are TRBV28 and TRBJ1-1, with D possibly being TRBD1 (5 bases). Germline V gene sequence: CDR1 MDHEN, CDR2 SYDVKM. The V and J ends lost 9 bases and 4 bases respectively, with 12 bases between them. The CDR3 loop spans 12 amino acids. The CDR3 here is CASHRSGTEAFF. CDR3 nucleotide sequence: TGTGCCAGTCACAGGAGTGGCACTGAAGCTTTCTTT.

J is TRBJ2-1 and V is TRBV19; weak D call: TRBD1 (5 bases). The germline CDR1 and CDR2 sequences are LNHDA and SQIVND (reference sequence). The CDR3 extends over 15 amino acids. Trimming removed 8 bases at V and 4 bases at J, with 18 bases between. The CDR3 spells CASAGAGPIYNEQFF. The CDR3 nucleotides are TGTGCCAGTGCTGGGGCAGGCCCAATTTACAATGAGCAGTTCTTC.

The chain carries TRBV4-1 and TRBJ2-7; the D gene is possibly TRBD1 (5 bases). This CDR3 is built from 13 residues. The ends were cut back, 4 bases at V and 2 bases at J, with 9 bases in the middle. The germline CDR1 and CDR2 sequences are MGHRA and YSYEKL. CDR3 bases: TGCGCCAGCAGCCTCGAGACAGCCTACGAGCAGTACTTC. Protein product: CASSLETAYEQYF.

This clone appeared a single time. Other nucleotide sequences from this sample produce the same CDR3. The V and J genes are TRBV18 and TRBJ1-1; 9 bases match TRBD1. The CDR3 has 14 amino acids. Germline loops: CDR1 KGHSH, CDR2 LQKENI. V dropped 6 bases and J dropped 1; count of bases not matched to a gene: 3. The CDR3 reads CASSPGQGNTEAFF. CDR3 DNA sequence: TGTGCCAGCTCGCCGGGACAGGGGAACACTGAAGCTTTCTTT.

The gene calls are TRBV5-1 and TRBJ1-5, with D unclear. This CDR3 is built from 13 residues. Deletions cut 3 bases from V and 5 bases from J, with 9 bases between. Germline CDR1 reads SGHRS; CDR2 reads YFSETQ. CDR3 sequence reads: CASSWRYDQPQHF. The DNA of the CDR3 is TGCGCCAGCAGCTGGAGGTACGATCAGCCCCAGCATTTT.

V is TRBV7-2 and J is TRBJ2-5; D is unclear. The V end lost 4 bases, the J end lost 7 bases, and 7 bases lay between the germline ends. The CDR3 contains 11 residues. CDR1 and CDR2 (germline): SGHTA, FQGNSA. The CDR3 nucleotides are TGTGCCAGCAGCTCCCTAGGGACCCAGTACTTC. It translates to CASSSLGTQYF.

J is TRBJ1-2 and V is TRBV28, with 8 bases identical to TRBD1. After removal of 0 bases from V and 5 bases from J, the junction contained 8 bases not matched to a gene. The CDR3 loop spans 16 amino acids. Germline-derived CDR1 and CDR2 are MDHEN and SYDVKM. CDR3 nucleotide sequence: TGTGCCAGCAGTTTATGGAAGACAGGGGCCCCTTATGGCTACACCTTC. This translates into CASSLWKTGAPYGYTF.

The genes are TRBV5-4 and TRBJ2-1; D gene uncertain. The CDR3 length is 13 residues. Germline values: CDR1 SGHNT, CDR2 YYREEE (reference sequence). V was clipped by 3 bases and J by 12 bases, with 16 bases between them. The CDR3 nucleotides read TGTGCCAGCAGCTGGAAGGGAACTCAATCGCAGTTCTTC. Protein: CASSWKGTQSQFF.

The chain employs TRBV28 and TRBJ1-6; a possible D gene is TRBD1 (6 bases). In germline, CDR1 is MDHEN, CDR2 SYDVKM. CDR3 length: 15 amino acids. Deletions cut 4 bases from V and 7 bases from J, with 14 bases between. The CDR3 is CASSSTGLGNSPLHF. The CDR3 DNA is TGTGCCAGCAGTTCCACAGGGCTTGGGAATTCACCCCTCCACTTT.